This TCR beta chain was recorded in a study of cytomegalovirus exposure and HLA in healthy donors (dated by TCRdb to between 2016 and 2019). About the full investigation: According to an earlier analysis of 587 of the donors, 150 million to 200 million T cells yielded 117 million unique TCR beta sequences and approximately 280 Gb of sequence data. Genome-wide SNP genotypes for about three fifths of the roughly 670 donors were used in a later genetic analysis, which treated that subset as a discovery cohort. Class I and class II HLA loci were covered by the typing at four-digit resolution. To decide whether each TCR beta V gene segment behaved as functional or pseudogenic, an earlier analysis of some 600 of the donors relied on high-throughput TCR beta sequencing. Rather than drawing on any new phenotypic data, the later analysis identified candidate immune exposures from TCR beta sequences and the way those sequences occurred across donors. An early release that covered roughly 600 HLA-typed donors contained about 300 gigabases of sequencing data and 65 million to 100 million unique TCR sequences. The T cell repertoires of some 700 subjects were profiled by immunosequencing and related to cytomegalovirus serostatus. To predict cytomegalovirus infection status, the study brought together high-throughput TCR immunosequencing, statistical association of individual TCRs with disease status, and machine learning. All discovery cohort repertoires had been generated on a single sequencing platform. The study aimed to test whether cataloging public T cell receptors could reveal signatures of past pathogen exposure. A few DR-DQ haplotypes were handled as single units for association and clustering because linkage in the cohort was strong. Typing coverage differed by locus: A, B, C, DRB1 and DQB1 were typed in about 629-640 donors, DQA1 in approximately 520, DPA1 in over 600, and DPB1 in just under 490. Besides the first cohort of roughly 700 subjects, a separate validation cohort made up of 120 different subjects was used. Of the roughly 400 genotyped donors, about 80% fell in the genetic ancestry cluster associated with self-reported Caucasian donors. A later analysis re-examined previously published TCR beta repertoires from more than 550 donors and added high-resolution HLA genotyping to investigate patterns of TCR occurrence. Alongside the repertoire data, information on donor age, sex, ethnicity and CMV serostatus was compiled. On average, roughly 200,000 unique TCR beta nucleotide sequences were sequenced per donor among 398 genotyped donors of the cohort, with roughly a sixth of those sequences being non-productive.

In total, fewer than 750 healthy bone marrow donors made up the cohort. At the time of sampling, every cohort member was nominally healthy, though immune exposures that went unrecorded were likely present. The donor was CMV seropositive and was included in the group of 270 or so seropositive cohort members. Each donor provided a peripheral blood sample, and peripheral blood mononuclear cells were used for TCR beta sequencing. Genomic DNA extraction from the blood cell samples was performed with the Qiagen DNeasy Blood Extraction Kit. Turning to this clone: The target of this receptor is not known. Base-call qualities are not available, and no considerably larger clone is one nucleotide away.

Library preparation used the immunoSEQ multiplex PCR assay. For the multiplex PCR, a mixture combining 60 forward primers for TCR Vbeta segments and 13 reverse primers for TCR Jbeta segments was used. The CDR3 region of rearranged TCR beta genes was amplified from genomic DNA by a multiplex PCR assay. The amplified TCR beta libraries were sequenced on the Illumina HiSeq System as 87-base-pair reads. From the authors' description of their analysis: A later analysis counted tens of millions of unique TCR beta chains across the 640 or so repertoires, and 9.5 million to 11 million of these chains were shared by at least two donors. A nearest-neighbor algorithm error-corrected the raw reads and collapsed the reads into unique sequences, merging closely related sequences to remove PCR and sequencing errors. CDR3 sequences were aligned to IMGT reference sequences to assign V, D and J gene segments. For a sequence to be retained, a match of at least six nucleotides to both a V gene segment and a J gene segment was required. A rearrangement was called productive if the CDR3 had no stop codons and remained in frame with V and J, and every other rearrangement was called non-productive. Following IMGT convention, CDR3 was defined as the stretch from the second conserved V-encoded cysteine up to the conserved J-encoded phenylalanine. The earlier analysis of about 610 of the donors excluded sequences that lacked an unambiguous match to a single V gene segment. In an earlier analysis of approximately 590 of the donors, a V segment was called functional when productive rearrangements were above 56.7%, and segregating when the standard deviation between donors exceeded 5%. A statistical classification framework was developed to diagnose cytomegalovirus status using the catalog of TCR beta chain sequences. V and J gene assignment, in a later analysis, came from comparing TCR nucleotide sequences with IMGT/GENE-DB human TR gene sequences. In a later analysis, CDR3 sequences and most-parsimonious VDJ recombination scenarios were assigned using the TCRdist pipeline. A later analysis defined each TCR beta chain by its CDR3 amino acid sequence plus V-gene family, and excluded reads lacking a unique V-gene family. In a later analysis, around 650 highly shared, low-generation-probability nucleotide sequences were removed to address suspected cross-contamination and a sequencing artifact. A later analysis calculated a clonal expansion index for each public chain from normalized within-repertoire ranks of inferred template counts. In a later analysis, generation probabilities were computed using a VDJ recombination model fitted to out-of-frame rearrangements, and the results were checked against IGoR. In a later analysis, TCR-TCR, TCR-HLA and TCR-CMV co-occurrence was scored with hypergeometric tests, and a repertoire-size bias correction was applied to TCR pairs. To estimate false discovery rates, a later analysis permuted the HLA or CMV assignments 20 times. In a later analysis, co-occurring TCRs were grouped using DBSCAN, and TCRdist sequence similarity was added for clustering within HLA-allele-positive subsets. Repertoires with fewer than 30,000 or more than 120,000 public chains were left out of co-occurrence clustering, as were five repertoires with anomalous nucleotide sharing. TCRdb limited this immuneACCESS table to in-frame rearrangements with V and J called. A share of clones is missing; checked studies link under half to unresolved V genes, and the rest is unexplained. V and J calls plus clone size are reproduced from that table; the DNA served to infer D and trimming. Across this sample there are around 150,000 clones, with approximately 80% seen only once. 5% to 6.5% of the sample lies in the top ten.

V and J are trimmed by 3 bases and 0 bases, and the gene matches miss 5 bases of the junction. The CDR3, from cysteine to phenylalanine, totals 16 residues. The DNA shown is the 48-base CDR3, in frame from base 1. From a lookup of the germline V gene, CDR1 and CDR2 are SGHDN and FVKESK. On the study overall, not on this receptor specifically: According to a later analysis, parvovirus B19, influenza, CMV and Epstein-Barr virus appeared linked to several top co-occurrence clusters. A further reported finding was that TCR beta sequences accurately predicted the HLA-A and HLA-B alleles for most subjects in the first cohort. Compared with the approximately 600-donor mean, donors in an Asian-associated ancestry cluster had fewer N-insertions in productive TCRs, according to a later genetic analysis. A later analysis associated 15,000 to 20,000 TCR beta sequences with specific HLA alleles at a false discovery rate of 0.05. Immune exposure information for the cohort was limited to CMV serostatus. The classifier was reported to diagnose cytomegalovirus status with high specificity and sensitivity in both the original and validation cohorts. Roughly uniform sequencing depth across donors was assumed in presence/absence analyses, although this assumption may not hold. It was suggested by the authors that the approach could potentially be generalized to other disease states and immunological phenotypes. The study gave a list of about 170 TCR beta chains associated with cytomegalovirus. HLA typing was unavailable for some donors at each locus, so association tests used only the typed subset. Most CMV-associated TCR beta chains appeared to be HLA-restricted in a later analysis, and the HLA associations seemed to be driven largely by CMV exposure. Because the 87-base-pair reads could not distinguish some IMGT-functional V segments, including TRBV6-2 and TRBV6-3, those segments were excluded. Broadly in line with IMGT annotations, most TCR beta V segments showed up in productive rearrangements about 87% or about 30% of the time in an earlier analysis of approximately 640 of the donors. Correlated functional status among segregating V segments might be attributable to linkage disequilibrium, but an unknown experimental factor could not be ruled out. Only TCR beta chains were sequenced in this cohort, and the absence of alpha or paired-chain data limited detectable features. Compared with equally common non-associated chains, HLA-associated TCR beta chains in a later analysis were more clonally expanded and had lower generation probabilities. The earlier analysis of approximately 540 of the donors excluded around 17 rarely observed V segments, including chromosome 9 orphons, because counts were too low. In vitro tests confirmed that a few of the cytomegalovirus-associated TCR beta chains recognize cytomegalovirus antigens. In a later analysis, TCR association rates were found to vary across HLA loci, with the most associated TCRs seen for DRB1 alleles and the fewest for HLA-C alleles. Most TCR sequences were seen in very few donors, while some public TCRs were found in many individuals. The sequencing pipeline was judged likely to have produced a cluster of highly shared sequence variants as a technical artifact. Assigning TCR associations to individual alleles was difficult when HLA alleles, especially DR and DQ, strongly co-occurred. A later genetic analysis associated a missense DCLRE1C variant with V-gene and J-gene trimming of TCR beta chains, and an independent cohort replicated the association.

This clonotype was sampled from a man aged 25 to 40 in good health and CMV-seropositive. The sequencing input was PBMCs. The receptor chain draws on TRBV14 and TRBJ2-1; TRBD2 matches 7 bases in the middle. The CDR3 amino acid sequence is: CASSQRSGTSYNEQFF. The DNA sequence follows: TGTGCCAGCAGCCAGAGAAGCGGGACCTCCTACAATGAGCAGTTCTTC.